This T cell receptor beta chain was identified in a study of T cell responses to AZD1222 COVID-19 vaccine. General study findings and limits: The donor group comprised mostly white British people and more females; the analysis possibly underestimated clonal diversity. Unmutated variant regions are reportedly the target of nearly half of TCRs that are spike-specific.

Trimming cost V 5 bases and J 4 bases; bases outside gene matches: 6. The CDR3 consists of 14 residues. CDR1 and CDR2 from the germline V gene are MNHEY and SVGAGI. This clone appeared a single time. The antigen remains unidentified. The assay was immunoSEQ multiplex PCR, and TCRdb's table has in-frame clones only and misses some. Of around 130,000 clones in the sample, around 90% were seen once. The chain has TRBV6-5 and TRBJ2-7; 9 bases fit TRBD1. The sequence was collected from an adult who received the AZD1222 COVID-19 vaccine. The starting material was peripheral blood, obtained 28 days after the second AZD1222 dose. The CDR3 region has the DNA TGTGCCAGCAGTATGGGACAGGGAGGATACGAGCAGTACTTC. As protein: CASSMGQGGYEQYF.